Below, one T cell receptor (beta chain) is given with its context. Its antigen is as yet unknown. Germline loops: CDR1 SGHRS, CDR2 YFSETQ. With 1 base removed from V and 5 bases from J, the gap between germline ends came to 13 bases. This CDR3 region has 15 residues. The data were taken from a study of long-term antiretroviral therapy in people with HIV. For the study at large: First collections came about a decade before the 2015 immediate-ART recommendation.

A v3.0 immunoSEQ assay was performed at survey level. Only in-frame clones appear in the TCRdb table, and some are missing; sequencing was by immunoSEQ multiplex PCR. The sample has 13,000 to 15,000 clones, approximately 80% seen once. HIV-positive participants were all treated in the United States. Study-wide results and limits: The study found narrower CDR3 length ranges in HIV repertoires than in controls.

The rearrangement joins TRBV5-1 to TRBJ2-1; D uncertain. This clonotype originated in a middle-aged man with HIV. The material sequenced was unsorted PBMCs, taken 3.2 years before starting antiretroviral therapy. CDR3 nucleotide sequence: TGCGCCAGCAGCTTGCACGGGCCCCGGGACAATGAGCAGTTCTTC. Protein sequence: CASSLHGPRDNEQFF.